This entry lists 28 T cell receptor beta chains sequenced from one sample in a study of T cells in Graves' hyperthyroidism and ophthalmopathy. Amplification of TCR beta CDR3 regions used RNA as the template. The HTBI primer set was used in a first-round RT-PCR of the TCR CDR3. MiXCR was run by TCRdb on the multiplex PCR reads, yielding one entry per CDR3 protein. The table lists under 550,000 distinct CDR3 sequences, 20% of them singletons. Sequencing input: blood. The receptors originated from a man aged 35-49 years with Graves' ophthalmopathy.

This clonotype appeared a few times. The chain couples TRBV28 to TRBJ2-5; 10 bases align to TRBD2. This CDR3 spans 14 amino acids. The V and J ends lost 5 bases and 5 bases, in that order; junction bases with no gene match: 5. The V gene's germline CDR1 is MDHEN and CDR2 SYDVKM. CDR3 coding DNA: TGTGCCAGCAGTAAAATAGCGGGAGGTGAGACCCAGTACTTC. Its protein product is CASSKIAGGETQYF. Combining the CDR3 with reference TRBV28 and TRBJ2-5 gives the whole variable domain DVKVTQSSRYLVKRTGEKVFLECVQDMDHENMFWYRQDPGLGLRLIYFSYDVKMKEKGDIPEGYSVSREKKERFSLILESASTNQTSMYLCASSKIAGGETQYFGPGTRLLVL.

A note on this clonotype: Sequence at one end of the junction differs from germline and may be a read error. The CDR3 DNA reads as TGTGCCAGCAGTTTAGGGACTGGGACCTCCGAGCAGCACTTC. This sequence encodes CASSLGTGTSEQHF. V usage is TRBV12-3 or TRBV12-4 and J usage is TRBJ2-7; D possibly matches TRBD1 or TRBD2 (5 bases each). This CDR3 contains 14 residues.

The V call is TRBV4-3, the J call TRBJ2-1, with D perhaps TRBD1 or TRBD2 (5 bases each). The CDR3 is made up of 13 amino acids. V was trimmed by 1 base and J by 10 bases, leaving 11 bases between them. The V gene's germline CDR1 is LGHNA and CDR2 YSLEER. The CDR3 is CASSQVRGSEQFF. The CDR3, as DNA: TGCGCCAGCAGCCAAGTTCGGGGCTCGGAGCAGTTCTTC.

The sample holds many counts of this clonotype. V usage is TRBV7-9 and J usage is TRBJ1-2, with D hard to call. V lost 4 bases to trimming and J lost 2 bases, with 5 bases between them. Germline loops: CDR1 SEHNR, CDR2 FQNEAQ (reference sequence). The CDR3 covers 12 residues. The CDR3 is CASSWENYGYTF. The DNA of the CDR3 is TGTGCCAGCAGCTGGGAAAACTATGGCTACACCTTC.

In this sample, this clonotype turned up many times. The chain recombines TRBV2 with TRBJ2-7, with 13 bases identical to TRBD2. With V trimmed by 6 bases and J by 6 bases, 26 bases remained unmatched. This CDR3 comprises 21 residues. Germline CDR1 and CDR2: SNHLY and FYNNEI. The CDR3 DNA is TGTGCCAGCAGCAATTCCCCCGGGGGACTAGCGGGATCCCGAAAAAGGATCGAGCAGTACTTC. This codes for CASSNSPGGLAGSRKRIEQYF.

In its sample, this clonotype was seen many times. The V and J genes are TRBV7-8 and TRBJ2-7; tentatively, D is TRBD1 or TRBD2 (5 bases each). The germline V gene has CDR1 SGHVS and CDR2 FQNEAQ. This CDR3 region has 17 residues. V was pared by 2 bases and J by 7 bases, with 24 bases between. This chain's CDR3 is CASSLNWMGPLFAEQYF. DNA of the CDR3: TGTGCCAGCAGCTTAAACTGGATGGGACCCCTATTTGCGGAGCAGTACTTC.

The rearrangement joins TRBV11-2 to TRBJ1-1; D is perhaps TRBD1 (6 bases). CDR1 SGHAT and CDR2 FQNNGV come from the germline V gene. This CDR3 has 15 amino acids. Deletions cut 6 bases from V and 0 bases from J, with 14 bases between. The CDR3 DNA is TGTGCCAGCAGGCGGGGGGGCCAAATGAACACTGAAGCTTTCTTT. Amino acids: CASRRGGQMNTEAFF. The whole variable domain, remainder taken from reference TRBV11-2 and TRBJ1-1, is EAGVAQSPRYKIIEKRQSVAFWCNPISGHATLYWYQQILGQGPKLLIQFQNNGVVDDSQLPKDRFSAERLKGVDSTLKIQPAKLEDSAVYLCASRRGGQMNTEAFFGQGTRLTVV.

This clonotype was recorded many times. The chain combines TRBV30 with TRBJ2-7; TRBD2 aligns across 7 bases. CDR3 length equals 14 residues. The germline CDR1 and CDR2 sequences are GTSNPN and SVGIG (reference sequence). With 2 bases clipped from V and 0 bases from J, the junction kept 4 bases outside the gene matches. The CDR3 reads CAWSKAGASYEQYF. Written as DNA, the CDR3 is TGTGCCTGGAGTAAGGCGGGAGCCTCCTACGAGCAGTACTTC.

This clonotype was observed a handful of times. This rearrangement joins TRBV2 to TRBJ2-1, with unresolved D. Germline V gene lookup returns CDR1 SNHLY and CDR2 FYNNEI. CDR3 length: 13 residues. V was pared by 4 bases and J by 4 bases, with 8 bases between. CDR3 sequence: CASSVGRYNEQFF. DNA of the CDR3: TGTGCCAGCAGTGTTGGACGTTACAATGAGCAGTTCTTC.

The CDR3 DNA is TGTGCCAGCAGTTTAGCGTCTCGGCAGAGCTATGGCTACACCTTC. This translates into CASSLASRQSYGYTF. This chain joins TRBV12-3 or TRBV12-4 and TRBJ1-2; D remains unclear. The CDR3 length is 15 residues. V was pared by 0 bases and J by 4 bases, with 12 bases between.

The chain combines TRBV18 with TRBJ2-7, with D perhaps matching TRBD1 (6 bases). Between the trimmed V and J ends, which lost 6 bases and 2 bases, there was a span of 14 bases. The CDR3 runs to 14 residues. Germline CDR1 KGHSH, CDR2 LQKENI. CDR3 in amino acids: CASSPDRLTYEQYF. Here the CDR3 DNA reads TGTGCCAGCTCGCCTGACAGGTTAACCTACGAGCAGTACTTC.

This clonotype showed up many times. The chain links TRBV5-1 to TRBJ1-1, with TRBD1 matching over 7 bases. The CDR3 is made up of 15 amino acids. CDR1 SGHRS and CDR2 YFSETQ come from the germline V gene. With 4 bases clipped from V and 3 bases from J, the junction kept 9 bases outside the gene matches. The CDR3 loop is CASSSLQGLDTEAFF. The CDR3 coding sequence is TGCGCCAGCAGCAGCCTACAGGGGTTGGACACTGAAGCTTTCTTT.

This clonotype was counted a single time. The rearrangement uses TRBV4-1 and TRBJ1-5, with 8 bases matching TRBD1. The V and J ends lost 4 bases and 2 bases, in that order; junction bases with no gene match: 7. This CDR3 has 16 residues. Germline V lookup: CDR1 MGHRA, CDR2 YSYEKL. CDR3 nucleotide sequence: TGCGCCAGCAGCCGCTTGACAGGGGAACGCAATCAGCCCCAGCATTTT. This encodes CASSRLTGERNQPQHF.

The chain is built from TRBV7-9 and TRBJ1-2; 7 nucleotides match TRBD1. The trim removed 5 bases at V and 7 bases at J, leaving 4 bases unmatched. The CDR3 runs 12 residues. Germline assignment: CDR1 SEHNR and CDR2 FQNEAQ (reference sequence). CDR3 loop: CASSVDRVGYTF. CDR3 nucleotide sequence: TGTGCCAGCAGCGTCGACAGGGTTGGCTACACCTTC.

The CDR3 DNA is TGCAGTGCGAGCACAGACTCTGGAAACACCATATATTTT. This translates into CSASTDSGNTIYF. The chain uses TRBV20-1 and TRBJ1-3, with D unclear. Germline CDR1 is DFQATT and CDR2 is SNEGSKA (reference sequence). CDR3 length: 13 residues. Trimming removed 6 bases at V and 0 bases at J, with 9 bases between.

In its sample, this clonotype was seen many times. The chain links TRBV3-1 to TRBJ1-1, with D unclear. The V end was cut by 1 base, the J end by 8 bases, with 5 bases between. CDR3 length: 11 residues. Germline lookup yields CDR1 LGHDT and CDR2 YNNKEL (reference sequence). CDR3 bases: TGTGCCAGCAGCCAAGCCCAAGAAGCTTTCTTT. This codes for CASSQAQEAFF. Full variable domain (remainder filled in from reference TRBV3-1 and TRBJ1-1): DTAVSQTPKYLVTQMGNDKSIKCEQNLGHDTMYWYKQDSKKFLKIMFSYNNKELIINETVPNRFSPKSPDKAHLNLHINSLELGDSAVYFCASSQAQEAFFGQGTRLTVV.

In this sample, this clonotype turned up many times. The genes are TRBV12-5 and TRBJ2-1; 14 positions match TRBD2. The trim removed 0 bases at V and 10 bases at J, leaving 11 bases unmatched. The CDR3 contains 18 residues. CDR1 and CDR2 (germline): LGHNT, FRNRAP. CDR3 sequence reads: CASGLVPLTSGRASEQFF. The CDR3 nucleotides are TGTGCTAGTGGTTTGGTACCCCTGACTAGCGGGAGGGCCAGCGAGCAGTTCTTC.

This clonotype was picked up many times. V and J are TRBV18 and TRBJ1-1; D possibly corresponds to TRBD1 (5 bases). This CDR3 comprises 14 residues. V was shortened by 2 bases and J by 1 base, with 8 bases between the two germline ends. The germline V gene encodes CDR1 KGHSH and CDR2 LQKENI. CDR3 amino acids: CASSPIGANTEAFF. DNA of the CDR3: TGTGCCAGCTCACCAATCGGGGCGAACACTGAAGCTTTCTTT. Using reference TRBV18 and TRBJ1-1 for the parts outside the CDR3, the full variable domain is NAGVMQNPRHLVRRRGQEARLRCSPMKGHSHVYWYRQLPEEGLKFMVYLQKENIIDESGMPKERFSAEFPKEGPSILRIQQVVRGDSAAYFCASSPIGANTEAFFGQGTRLTVV.

This clonotype came up a few times. Written as DNA, the CDR3 is TGTGCCAGCTCACCCGGGACAGGGTTCACAGATACGCAGTATTTT. Residues: CASSPGTGFTDTQYF. The chain combines TRBV18 with TRBJ2-3; 9 nucleotides align to TRBD1. The trim removed 3 bases at V and 2 bases at J, leaving 3 bases unmatched. Germline V gene lookup returns CDR1 KGHSH and CDR2 LQKENI. The CDR3 is 15 residues long. The full variable domain, with the rest looked up from reference TRBV18 and TRBJ2-3, is NAGVMQNPRHLVRRRGQEARLRCSPMKGHSHVYWYRQLPEEGLKFMVYLQKENIIDESGMPKERFSAEFPKEGPSILRIQQVVRGDSAAYFCASSPGTGFTDTQYFGPGTRLTVL.

This clonotype was detected ten times or more. V and J are TRBV2 and TRBJ1-2; TRBD1 aligns across 8 bases. The CDR3 is 13 amino acids. V was clipped by 6 bases and J by 5 bases; unmatched bases: 5. Germline V gene data show CDR1 as SNHLY and CDR2 as FYNNEI. The CDR3 DNA reads TGTGCCAGCAGCGCGGACAGGGAGTATGGCTACACCTTC. This encodes CASSADREYGYTF.

The chain recombines TRBV19 with TRBJ2-1; perhaps TRBD1 as D (6 bases). The CDR3 spans 13 residues. Germline loops: CDR1 LNHDA, CDR2 SQIVND (reference sequence). Between the trimmed V and J ends, which lost 3 bases and 5 bases, there was a span of 8 bases. This CDR3 is CASSIHRDNEQFF. DNA of the CDR3: TGTGCCAGTAGTATTCACAGGGACAATGAGCAGTTCTTC.

This clonotype was seen ten or more times. The chain combines TRBV5-6 with TRBJ2-7, with 10 bases fitting TRBD2. The CDR3 length is 14 residues. From germline, CDR1 is SGHDT and CDR2 YYEEEE. Trimming took 4 bases from V and 4 from J; bases not matched to a gene: 5. CDR3 sequence (DNA): TGTGCCAGCAGCAAGCGGGGGGGCCAGTACGAGCAGTACTTC. This translates into CASSKRGGQYEQYF.

CDR3 coding DNA: TGTGCCAGCAGCTCGACAAAGAATCAGCCCCAGCATTTT. Encoded protein: CASSSTKNQPQHF. The genes are TRBV12-3 or TRBV12-4 and TRBJ1-5; D ambiguous. The CDR3 extends over 13 amino acids. V shed 6 bases and J shed 4 bases, with 10 bases lying between them.

Note on this clonotype: A much more abundant neighbour one base away suggests this may be a read error. The chain employs TRBV5-8 and TRBJ2-2, with D unclear. V lost 0 bases and J 3 bases, leaving 3 bases between the germline ends. The CDR3 totals 13 residues. Germline V gene data show CDR1 as SGHTS and CDR2 as YDEGEE. The DNA of the CDR3 is TGTGCCAGCAGCTTGGATCACACCGGGGAGCTGTTTTTT. This sequence encodes CASSLDHTGELFF.

This clonotype showed up many times. This chain joins TRBV6-2 or TRBV6-3 and TRBJ2-1; D not resolved. Trimming took off 0 bases at V and 0 bases at J, with 6 bases between the two ends. There are 15 residues in the CDR3. The germline gives CDR1 MNHEY, CDR2 SVGEGT. CDR3: CASSYSVRSYNEQFF. Written as DNA, the CDR3 is TGTGCCAGCAGTTACTCTGTTCGCTCCTACAATGAGCAGTTCTTC.

This clonotype was seen a handful of times. The V call is TRBV18, the J call TRBJ2-7; tentatively, D is TRBD1 (6 bases). This CDR3 spans 14 amino acids. The germline V gene has CDR1 KGHSH and CDR2 LQKENI. Trimming removed 4 bases at V and 4 bases at J, with 14 bases between. The CDR3 protein is CASSLNGQIYEQYF. The CDR3 coding sequence is TGTGCCAGCTCACTCAACGGACAGATTTACGAGCAGTACTTC.

This clonotype showed up many times. The J gene is TRBJ1-5, the V gene TRBV28; D gene ambiguous. V lost 6 bases, J lost 5 bases, and 17 bases lay in between. CDR1 and CDR2 (germline): MDHEN, SYDVKM. CDR3 length: 15 amino acids. CDR3 in amino acids: CASSEQQTWDQPQHF. In nucleotides, the CDR3 is TGTGCCAGCAGCGAACAACAAACTTGGGATCAGCCCCAGCATTTT. The full variable domain, rest sourced from reference TRBV28 and TRBJ1-5, is DVKVTQSSRYLVKRTGEKVFLECVQDMDHENMFWYRQDPGLGLRLIYFSYDVKMKEKGDIPEGYSVSREKKERFSLILESASTNQTSMYLCASSEQQTWDQPQHFGDGTRLSIL.

Concerning this clonotype: This may stem from a read error, because a much larger clone lies one nucleotide away. The chain has TRBV11-2 and TRBJ2-7; no clear D. The J call may be wrong; the DNA end is better matched by TRBJ2-1. The germline V gene has CDR1 SGHAT and CDR2 FQNNGV. The CDR3 sequence is 14 residues long. Here the CDR3 reads CASSDPSNTYEQFF. The CDR3 bases are TGTGCCAGCAGCGACCCGTCTAACACCTACGAGCAGTTCTTC.